This entry is about one TCR beta chain. What it binds is not known. These data originate in a study of HIV-infected patients and healthy controls. Broader study findings: Healthy controls shared more CDR3 sequences between individuals than HIV-infected patients did. Healthy controls carried many MAIT alpha-chain CDR3s, while HIV+ repertoires had few. Size-matched repertoire data failed to replicate the apparent Gini index recovery after therapy in HIV-infected patients.

No cell fractionation was done, so the repertoire covers all unsorted peripheral blood T cells. Alpha and beta constant-region primers primed reverse transcription of approximately 0.55 ug RNA. Each of the alpha and beta chains got its own library through chain-specific third strand synthesis with indices. Each molecule carried a 12-nucleotide identifier made of two joined random hexamers added before amplification. One entry per CDR3 protein, called by TCRdb with MiXCR from the 5' RACE reads. The repertoire includes 10,000 or so distinct CDR3 sequences, less than 10% of them detected once, and roughly 3.6% sits in the top ten. V was clipped by 5 bases and J by 4 bases; unmatched bases: 6. CDR1 DFQATT and CDR2 SNEGSKA come from the germline V gene (reference sequence). The CDR3 totals 14 residues.

The chain combines TRBV20-1 with TRBJ2-5; the match to TRBD2 covers 11 bases. Material for sequencing was blood. The receptor comes from an adult in good health. In DNA, the CDR3 is TGCAGTGCTGTTAGCGGGGGGGCCGGAGAGACCCAGTACTTC. It specifies CSAVSGGAGETQYF.